This T cell receptor (beta chain) is drawn from a study of blood T cell repertoires in COVID-19. About the research overall: Whether acute or convalescent, the COVID-19 samples came from the United States, Italy and Spain. Sample material is recorded as cDNA or gDNA derived from T cells, B-cell-depleted T cells, or PBMCs.

Study processing details: Estimation of nucleated cell counts was performed using reference gene primer amplification. Profiled with immunoSEQ multiplex PCR; TCRdb holds only in-frame clones, not every one. V and J calls and clone size are as listed in that table; D and trimming were resolved from the DNA. The sample lists some 44,000 clones, approximately 88% occurring once. The CDR3 has 15 residues. The J segment lost 8 bases and the V segment lost 1 base, leaving 4 bases of the junction unmatched. Germline V gene sequence: CDR1 ENHRY, CDR2 SYGVKD. This receptor was taken from a man aged 55-75 years with active COVID-19. The sample consisted of peripheral blood. The chain links TRBV10-3 to TRBJ2-1; 11 bases are shared with TRBD2. The CDR3, as DNA: TGTGCCATCAGTGAGTATAGCGGGGGGGCGGATGAGCAGTTCTTC. Translation: CAISEYSGGADEQFF.